What follows are 10 T cell receptor beta chains derived from one specimen sequenced in a study of beta chain features in type 1 diabetes. Expressed TCRB transcripts were sequenced, since all the RNA that had been isolated was reverse transcribed. Some clones are missing from TCRdb's copy, which holds only in-frame ones; the method was immunoSEQ multiplex PCR. This table has 200,000 to 300,000 clones, more than 65% appearing once. Material for sequencing was naive CD4+ T cells from blood. The receptor set was obtained from a man under 40 in good health.

The chain employs TRBV15 and TRBJ2-7; the match to TRBD1 covers 9 bases. V was clipped by 1 base and J by 4 bases; unmatched bases: 2. Germline values: CDR1 LNHNV, CDR2 YYDKDF (reference sequence). This CDR3 contains 14 residues. CDR3 nucleotide sequence: TGTGCCACCAGCAGAGCGGGACAGGGATACGAGCAGTACTTC. This translates into CATSRAGQGYEQYF.

V gene TRBV25-1 combines with J gene TRBJ2-5; maybe TRBD2 (7 bases). V lost 3 bases and J lost 4, with 12 bases in between. This CDR3 is built from 14 residues. Germline lookup yields CDR1 MGHDK and CDR2 SYGVNS. DNA of the CDR3: TGTGCCAGCAGTGATGGTAGGGGGGGAGAGACCCAGTACTTC. Translating gives CASSDGRGGETQYF.

V gene TRBV29-1 combines with J gene TRBJ2-7; TRBD2 might be the D (6 bases). The V and J ends lost 4 bases and 8 bases respectively, with 21 bases between them. Germline values: CDR1 SQVTM, CDR2 ANQGSEA. The CDR3 loop spans 14 amino acids. The CDR3 sequence: CSVVAGPGRFKQYF. The CDR3 nucleotides read TGCAGCGTTGTGGCGGGGCCAGGCCGATTCAAGCAGTACTTC.

This clone came up a few times. The chain has TRBV11-2 and TRBJ2-3; D is unresolved. The V gene's germline CDR1 is SGHAT and CDR2 FQNNGV. The CDR3 contains 13 residues. Between the trimmed V and J ends, which lost 6 bases and 2 bases, there was a span of 9 bases. CDR3 bases: TGTGCCAGCAGAGGTTCCTCCACAGATACGCAGTATTTT. This gives the protein CASRGSSTDTQYF. Filled out from reference TRBV11-2 and TRBJ2-3, the complete variable domain reads EAGVAQSPRYKIIEKRQSVAFWCNPISGHATLYWYQQILGQGPKLLIQFQNNGVVDDSQLPKDRFSAERLKGVDSTLKIQPAKLEDSAVYLCASRGSSTDTQYFGPGTRLTVL.

This clone was counted between two and nine times. The chain has TRBV9 and TRBJ2-4, with D possibly being TRBD2 (5 bases). CDR1 SGDLS and CDR2 YYNGEE come from the germline V gene. The V and J ends lost 0 bases and 2 bases respectively, with 12 bases between them. CDR3 size: 16 residues. The CDR3 loop is CASSVGLGGTKNIQYF. CDR3 coding DNA: TGTGCCAGCAGCGTAGGGCTAGGAGGAACCAAAAACATTCAGTACTTC.

This chain joins TRBV7-9 and TRBJ2-5, with 10 bases lining up with TRBD2. The CDR3 loop spans 15 amino acids. Germline loops: CDR1 SEHNR, CDR2 FQNEAQ (reference sequence). V gave up 5 bases and J gave up 5 bases; unmatched junction bases: 8. CDR3 nucleotide sequence: TGTGCCAGCAGCCCCCAAACTAGCGGGATGGAGACCCAGTACTTC. Amino acids: CASSPQTSGMETQYF.

The CDR3 here is CASSYSMGTYEQYF. CDR3 bases: TGTGCCAGCAGTTACTCTATGGGTACCTACGAGCAGTACTTC. The V and J genes are TRBV6-6 and TRBJ2-7, with D uncertain. The CDR3 has 14 residues. The germline gives CDR1 MNHNY, CDR2 SVGAGI (reference sequence). Between the trimmed V and J ends, which lost 0 bases and 2 bases, there was a span of 8 bases.

The chain employs TRBV7-2 and TRBJ2-5, with 7 bases that match TRBD2. Trimming cost V 6 bases and J 2 bases; bases outside gene matches: 3. Germline V lookup: CDR1 SGHTA, CDR2 FQGNSA. The CDR3 runs to 13 residues. The chain's CDR3 is CASRGREQETQYF. Written as DNA, the CDR3 is TGTGCCAGCAGGGGGAGGGAGCAAGAGACCCAGTACTTC.

This clone was detected once. This chain links TRBV14 with TRBJ2-1; TRBD2 matches at 7 bases. V trimming: 1 base; J trimming: 4 bases; junction bases outside the gene matches: 7. CDR3 length equals 16 residues. Per the germline V gene, CDR1 is SGHDN and CDR2 is FVKESK. This CDR3 reads CASSQVRGSLYNEQFF. The CDR3 DNA is TGTGCCAGCAGCCAAGTGCGCGGGAGTTTATACAATGAGCAGTTCTTC.

V usage is TRBV30 and J usage is TRBJ2-3; a possible D gene is TRBD1 (6 bases). V shed 1 base and J shed 3 bases, with 8 bases lying between them. CDR3 size: 13 residues. The V gene's germline CDR1 is GTSNPN and CDR2 SVGIG (reference sequence). The DNA for the CDR3 is TGTGCCTGGAGTGCGACAGGTACAGATACGCAGTATTTT. Protein sequence: CAWSATGTDTQYF.